These 2 T cell receptor beta chains were sequenced from one sample in a study of cytomegalovirus exposure and HLA in healthy donors. Primers for the PCR totalled 60 Vbeta and 13 Jbeta. Sequencing used immunoSEQ multiplex PCR; TCRdb keeps in-frame clones, though not all of them. The data show about 90,000 clones, around four fifths seen once. Source material: PBMCs. These receptors originate from a man aged 25 to 45 in good health and CMV-seronegative.

The chain carries TRBV27 and TRBJ1-2, with D hard to call. The CDR3 consists of 15 residues. V lost 5 bases to trimming and J lost 1 base, with 14 bases between them. Germline V gene data show CDR1 as MNHEY and CDR2 as SMNVEV (reference sequence). The CDR3 sequence: CASSPVLGNNYGYTF. The CDR3 DNA sequence: TGTGCCAGCAGTCCTGTACTCGGGAATAACTATGGCTACACCTTC.

The chain combines TRBV2 with TRBJ2-1, with D perhaps matching TRBD1 (5 bases). V lost 6 bases to trimming and J lost 0 bases, with 12 bases between them. Germline V CDR1 and CDR2: SNHLY, FYNNEI. This CDR3 contains 15 residues. CDR3 region: CASRRTGSSYNEQFF. CDR3 DNA sequence: TGTGCCAGCAGGCGCACAGGCAGCTCCTACAATGAGCAGTTCTTC.